One T cell receptor (beta chain) is described in this entry. Negative isolation was applied to CD8+ and CD4+ T cells, and FACS enrichment was applied to TEMRA cells. Roughly 0.45 to 1 ug RNA was reverse transcribed with random hexamers. TCR beta CDR3 was amplified by immunoSEQ covering 54 Vbeta and 13 Jbeta. TCRdb reprocessed the immunoSEQ multiplex PCR reads with MiXCR, giving one entry per CDR3 protein. The data show about 190,000 distinct CDR3 sequences, approximately 96% seen once. This specimen comes from a study of CD8 T cells in Susac syndrome. Overall study: Patients with Susac syndrome were therapy-naive, taking corticosteroids, with some also receiving intravenous immunoglobulin, or taking intravenous immunoglobulin alone at the time their blood was drawn.

CDR3 length equals 15 residues. Trimming removed 1 base at V and 9 bases at J, with 16 bases between. CDR1 is SGHAT, CDR2 FQNNGV, per germline. What was sequenced was CD4+ T cells from PBMCs. The TCR originated in a human donor with Susac syndrome. The chain is built from TRBV11-2 and TRBJ2-1; D is ambiguous. DNA for the CDR3: TGTGCCAGCAGCTTAGCGGAGACCGTGGTGGCTGAGCAGTTCTTC. Translation gives CASSLAETVVAEQFF.